This passage covers 7 T cell receptor beta chains from one sample sequenced in a study of CD8 T cells in Susac syndrome. Random-hexamer reverse transcription was applied to roughly 0.45 to 1 ug RNA. TCRdb re-derived calls from the immunoSEQ multiplex PCR reads in MiXCR, one entry per CDR3 protein. The table lists hundreds of thousands of distinct CDR3 sequences, 90% to 96% of them singletons. Sequencing was done on a sample of CD4+ T cells from PBMCs. Receptors were obtained from a human donor with Susac syndrome.

The chain has TRBV9 and TRBJ1-2; 8 nucleotides line up with TRBD1. Germline V gene data show CDR1 as SGDLS and CDR2 as YYNGEE. The CDR3 consists of 15 residues. With 4 bases clipped from V and 2 bases from J, the junction kept 7 bases outside the gene matches. DNA of the CDR3: TGTGCCAGCAGCTTTCAACAGGGGGAAAACTATGGCTACACCTTC. Its translation: CASSFQQGENYGYTF.

The chain carries TRBV29-1 and TRBJ2-1; 7 nucleotides align to TRBD2. CDR1 is SQVTM, CDR2 ANQGSEA, per germline. The length of the CDR3 is 17 residues. V shed 7 bases, J shed 2 bases, and the junction held 17 bases outside the gene matches. The CDR3 loop is CSASGLARRGTYNEQFF. The CDR3 DNA follows: TGCAGCGCTAGTGGGCTAGCGAGGCGGGGGACCTACAATGAGCAGTTCTTC.

The chain employs TRBV12-3 or TRBV12-4 and TRBJ1-2; the D is unclear. The CDR3 covers 14 residues. The germline V and J ends were trimmed by 3 bases and 2 bases, with 10 bases remaining between them. The CDR3 loop reads CASSFSFNNYGYTF. DNA for the CDR3: TGTGCCAGCAGTTTTAGCTTTAACAACTATGGCTACACCTTC.

In this sample, this clonotype turned up once. A junction end diverges from the germline sequence, so it may reflect a read error. This rearrangement joins TRBV30 to TRBJ1-2; weak D call: TRBD1 (5 bases). Germline loops: CDR1 GTSNPN, CDR2 SVGIG (reference sequence). This CDR3 contains 13 residues. The CDR3 DNA sequence: TGTGCTTGGAGAGGAGGGGCAAACTATGGCTACACCTTC. It is translated as CAWRGGANYGYTF.

The chain has TRBV30 and TRBJ2-1; D gene ambiguous. Germline lookup yields CDR1 GTSNPN and CDR2 SVGIG (reference sequence). The ends were cut back, 4 bases at V and 1 base at J, with 11 bases in the middle. CDR3 size: 14 residues. The CDR3 DNA sequence: TGTGCCTGGACCCAAGAGGAGTCCTACAATGAGCAGTTCTTC. Its translation: CAWTQEESYNEQFF.

The rearrangement uses TRBV21-1 and TRBJ2-1; no check of the table's D call, TRBD2, against the DNA was made. TRBV21-1 is a documented pseudogene. The CDR3 consists of 14 residues. The CDR3 DNA reads as TGTGCCAGCCATGGACTAGCGGGAGGATATGAGCAGTTCTTC. This gives the protein CASHGLAGGYEQFF.

In this sample, this clonotype turned up a few times. This sequence joins TRBV4-1 and TRBJ2-1; 9 nucleotides align to TRBD2. The germline gives CDR1 MGHRA, CDR2 YSYEKL. With V trimmed by 4 bases and J by 0 bases, 4 bases remained unmatched. The CDR3 sequence is 16 residues long. The CDR3 spells CASSLDSGSSYNEQFF. The CDR3 DNA follows: TGCGCCAGCAGCCTAGATAGCGGGAGCTCCTACAATGAGCAGTTCTTC.